The 5 T cell receptor beta chains presented below share a single source sample, sequenced in a study of T-cell reconstitution after alpha-beta-depleted transplantation in children. Findings and limits, study-wide: From newly produced T cells came most of the T-cell counts and diversity one year after transplant.

Their cognate antigens are unknown. Unique molecular identifiers were used in preparing the TCRbeta library. In TCRdb, the PCR reads were re-called with MiXCR into one record per CDR3 protein. Of around 300,000 distinct CDR3 sequences in the sample, less than 9.5% were seen once. The specimen was peripheral blood, collected 360 days after TCRalphabeta/CD19-depleted stem cell transplant. These receptors all come from a female patient under 10 years old who had a stem cell transplant for Fanconi anemia, so the T cells may come from the graft donor.

This clonotype has a count of ten or more. The CDR3 region is CASSQDPGGDEKLFF. CDR3 DNA: TGCGCCAGCAGCCAAGATCCGGGAGGGGATGAAAAACTGTTTTTT. The rearrangement joins TRBV4-1 to TRBJ1-4; tentative D call: TRBD1 (5 bases). Germline lookup yields CDR1 MGHRA and CDR2 YSYEKL. This CDR3 is 15 amino acids long. V lost 0 bases and J lost 6, with 11 bases in between.

This clonotype was recorded many times. The V and J genes are TRBV24-1 and TRBJ2-3; 10 bases align to TRBD2. Germline lookup yields CDR1 KGHDR and CDR2 SFDVKD. V lost 3 bases to trimming and J lost 10 bases; unmatched junction nucleotides: 3. The CDR3 contains 13 residues. The CDR3 protein is CATSDTLAGSQYF. The CDR3, as DNA: TGTGCCACCAGTGATACACTAGCGGGATCGCAGTATTTT.

This clonotype showed up just a few times. The chain recombines TRBV5-1 with TRBJ1-4; D uncertain. The V and J ends lost 5 bases and 4 bases respectively, with 12 bases between them. The CDR3 loop spans 14 amino acids. Per the germline V gene, CDR1 is SGHRS and CDR2 is YFSETQ. The CDR3, as DNA: TGCGCCAGCAGTTCCGGGAGTTTTAATGAAAAACTGTTTTTT. Its translation is CASSSGSFNEKLFF.

The chain has TRBV28 and TRBJ1-6; 7 bases agree with TRBD1. The germline V gene encodes CDR1 MDHEN and CDR2 SYDVKM. V lost 5 bases and J lost 9; bases outside the gene matches: 13. The CDR3 totals 16 residues. The DNA of the CDR3 is TGTGCCAGCAGTCTAACATTACAGGGGACGGGTTCACCCCTCCACTTT. This sequence encodes CASSLTLQGTGSPLHF.

This clonotype was recorded many times. V gene TRBV20-1 combines with J gene TRBJ1-6; perhaps TRBD1 as D (5 bases). Trimming pared 5 bases from V and 10 bases from J, leaving 21 bases between. The CDR3 totals 15 residues. Germline CDR1 and CDR2: DFQATT and SNEGSKA (reference sequence). The CDR3 loop reads CSAGGLWGVNSPLHF. In nucleotides, the CDR3 is TGCAGTGCTGGAGGACTGTGGGGGGTGAACTCACCCCTCCACTTT.